This TCR beta chain was profiled in a study of blood T cells in healthy people across ages. Findings and limits, study-wide: PBMCs left unsorted prevented a conclusive naive versus antigen-experienced comparison. The study lacked donor CMV status, which possibly confounded expanded clonotype changes.

This clonotype appeared a few times. Its antigen remains unidentified. Combining a sample-barcoded 5' primer with a J-beta primer mix, a second PCR ran for roughly 6 to 12 cycles. Template switching added a 12-random-nucleotide identifier to every cDNA molecule. Paired-end reads containing CDR3 totaled no fewer than 3 million for each sample. TCRdb reprocessed the 5' RACE reads with MiXCR, giving one entry per CDR3 protein. The table lists 850,000 or so distinct CDR3 sequences, about 28% of them singletons. From germline, CDR1 is SEHNR and CDR2 FQNEAQ (reference sequence). Trimming at V came to 7 bases and at J to 7 bases, leaving 5 bases not matched to a gene. The CDR3 contains 12 residues.

The source of this sequence is a woman at least 80 years old in good health. The chain employs TRBV7-9 and TRBJ1-2; 8 bases fit TRBD1. Input material: blood. CDR3 nucleotide sequence: TGTGCCAGCAACCGGGACAGGCGTGGCTACACCTTC. Residues: CASNRDRRGYTF.